The sequence of this T cell receptor (beta chain) was determined in a study of blood T cell repertoires in COVID-19. The wider study: From the United States, Italy and Spain came samples of acute and convalescent COVID-19.

The assay was immunoSEQ multiplex PCR, and TCRdb's table has in-frame clones only and misses some. The data show around 300,000 clones, around nine tenths seen once. Individuals drawn from under 30 US areas were roughly 18 to 95 years old. Cohorts were assigned according to the clinical history that participants reported. Either two negative PCRs, clearance, or symptom resolution qualified Cohort 3 donors as recovered. The CDR3 runs 15 residues. The junction had 7 bases not matched to a gene; V was cut back by 5 bases and J by 4 bases. Per germline, CDR1 MNHNY and CDR2 SVGAGI (reference sequence). This clonotype was sampled from a woman younger than 30 who had recovered from COVID-19. The V gene is TRBV6-6, the J gene TRBJ2-1; 8 bases match TRBD2. Sequencing was done on a sample of PBMCs or T cells enriched from blood (not recorded which). This chain's CDR3 is CASSTPIAGYNEQFF. The CDR3, as DNA: TGTGCCAGCAGTACCCCCATAGCGGGGTACAATGAGCAGTTCTTC.